This T cell receptor (beta chain) was documented in a study of T cell repertoires in cytomegalovirus infection. Study in general: It can be stated that public TCR beta signatures indicated CMV infection as well as a matching HLA type.

A single record per CDR3 protein comes from TCRdb applying MiXCR to the reads. The data hold fewer than 650,000 distinct CDR3 sequences, with roughly 43% observed a single time. The CDR3 spans 16 residues. The V end was cut by 2 bases, the J end by 4 bases, with 12 bases between. In germline, CDR1 is MNHNS, CDR2 SASEGT. This clonotype was recorded at least ten times. Its antigen is undetermined. The origin of this receptor is a human donor in good health (CMV status not recorded). Some clones in this sample may be carry-over from other donors' samples. V gene TRBV6-1 combines with J gene TRBJ2-6; D perhaps matches TRBD2 (7 bases). The sequencing here drew on cultured PBMCs, taken from culture after CMV antigen stimulation. The CDR3 DNA reads TGTGCCAGCAGTGAAAGAGGGGGGGACGGGGCCAACGTCCTGACTTTC. Translating gives CASSERGGDGANVLTF.